Each of the 5 T cell receptor beta chains below was sequenced from the same sample in a study of OX40 agonist ivuxolimab in advanced cancers. Assay: immunoSEQ multiplex PCR; the TCRdb copy retains only in-frame clones and omits some. Of about 64,000 clones in the sample, 80% to 90% were seen once. The sample here was CD4+ or CD8+ T cells sorted from blood, taken in a trial of the OX40 agonist ivuxolimab. These receptors were taken from an adult with an advanced solid tumor such as melanoma, head and neck, liver or kidney cancer.

The CDR3 nucleotides are TGTGCCAGCAGCGTAACCGGACTAGCGGGAACCTACGAGCAGTACTTC. This gives the protein CASSVTGLAGTYEQYF. This sequence joins TRBV7-2 and TRBJ2-7; 12 nucleotides align to TRBD2. V dropped 5 bases and J dropped 2; count of bases not matched to a gene: 7. CDR3 size: 16 residues. Germline lookup yields CDR1 SGHTA and CDR2 FQGNSA.

This clone rates as medium-sized. CDR3 region: CAISAASGRGYEQYF. In DNA form, the CDR3 reads TGTGCCATCAGTGCAGCTAGCGGGAGAGGCTACGAGCAGTACTTC. The rearrangement links TRBV10-3 to TRBJ2-7; 10 positions agree with TRBD2. The V and J ends lost 4 bases and 3 bases, in that order; junction bases with no gene match: 6. CDR3 length: 15 residues. Germline V lookup: CDR1 ENHRY, CDR2 SYGVKD.

V usage is TRBV5-1 and J usage is TRBJ2-1, with 9 bases aligning to TRBD2. The CDR3 totals 17 residues. CDR1 and CDR2 from the germline V gene are SGHRS and YFSETQ. J lost 8 bases, V lost 6 bases, and 18 bases had no gene match. The DNA of the CDR3 is TGCGCCAGCATGGTCAACGGGGGCGGGAGGGCCGTCGATGAGCAGTTCTTC. Translated: CASMVNGGGRAVDEQFF.

The chain recombines TRBV7-8 with TRBJ2-7, with TRBD1 matching 7 bases. The trim removed 5 bases at V and 5 bases at J, leaving 21 bases unmatched. CDR1 SGHVS and CDR2 FQNEAQ come from the germline V gene. There are 18 residues in the CDR3. Here the CDR3 DNA reads TGTGCCAGCAGCCACGACAGGGAATTCTTCCTGGGACGGCACGAGCAGTACTTC. Its translation is CASSHDREFFLGRHEQYF.

The chain links TRBV19 to TRBJ2-7, with D perhaps matching TRBD1 (6 bases). This CDR3 spans 14 amino acids. Germline CDR1 LNHDA, CDR2 SQIVND (reference sequence). Trimming removed 5 bases from V and 2 bases from J, with 13 bases in between. CDR3 DNA: TGTGCCAGTAGTGCAACGACAGGAGCCTACGAGCAGTACTTC. Its protein is CASSATTGAYEQYF.